This T cell receptor (beta chain) derives from a study of cytomegalovirus exposure and HLA in healthy donors. Study observations and caveats: Exclusion as indistinguishable affected some V segments, including TRBV6-2 and TRBV6-3. Later work found most CMV-associated TCR beta chains apparently HLA-restricted. TCR beta chain V- and J-gene trimming was linked, in a later analysis, to a missense variant in DCLRE1C.

60 Vbeta and 13 Jbeta primers were used in PCR. Sequencing used immunoSEQ multiplex PCR; TCRdb keeps in-frame clones, though not all of them. The sample has about 93,000 clones; approximately 83% are singletons. Only a few counts were recorded for this clone. No antigen is known for it. Germline trimming cut 2 bases from V and 0 bases from J; bases unmatched to any gene: 2. Per germline, CDR1 SGHDT and CDR2 YYEEEE. CDR3 length equals 15 residues. The receptor comes from a man between 45 and 60 years old in good health and CMV-seronegative. The sample was PBMCs. The rearrangement joins TRBV5-6 to TRBJ1-3; 7 nucleotides line up with TRBD1. The DNA for the CDR3 is TGTGCCAGCAGCTTCCGACAGGGCTCTGGAAACACCATATATTTT. It encodes CASSFRQGSGNTIYF.